The entry below describes one T cell receptor (beta chain). Between the trimmed V and J ends, which lost 2 bases and 12 bases, there was a span of 20 bases. Germline V gene lookup returns CDR1 KGHSH and CDR2 LQKENI. CDR3 size: 14 residues. This sample was included in a study of blood T cell repertoires in COVID-19. Study-level background: The United States, Italy and Spain supplied acute and convalescent COVID-19 samples. T cells, B-cell-depleted T cells, or PBMCs supplied cDNA or gDNA.

Original analysis: Scientists estimated how many nucleated cells there were by amplifying reference gene primers. Method: immunoSEQ multiplex PCR; TCRdb's copy keeps in-frame clones and lacks some. V, J and clone size are taken as reported in that table, and D and trimming were inferred from the DNA itself. The sample shows about 200,000 clones, around 82% of them seen only once. This TCR came from a woman aged 40 to 50 with acute or convalescent COVID-19. Sequences were obtained from peripheral blood. The chain employs TRBV18 and TRBJ2-7, with a possible D match to TRBD1 (5 bases). The CDR3 sequence is CASSPSAANGARYF. DNA for the CDR3: TGTGCCAGCTCACCATCGGCAGCAAATGGGGCTAGGTACTTC.